The clone carrying this TCR beta chain was seen ten or more times. Diagnosis of hyperthyroidism was new in patients aged 18 to 65, and its duration was under 2 months. The data stem from a study of T cells in Graves' hyperthyroidism and ophthalmopathy. V shed 4 bases, J shed 9 bases, and the junction held 11 bases outside the gene matches. The CDR3 runs to 15 residues. The germline V gene has CDR1 MNHEY and CDR2 SMNVEV (reference sequence). TCR beta CDR3 sequences were amplified from RNA transcripts. Researchers ran a first-round RT-PCR on the TCR CDR3 using the HTBI primer set. TCRdb called the multiplex PCR reads again in MiXCR, with one record for every CDR3 protein. Counted here are about 290,000 distinct CDR3 sequences, less than 15% occurring once; the ten biggest clones make up 7.5% to 8%.

The receptor was isolated from a woman between 25 and 40 years old with Graves' hyperthyroidism that later progressed to Graves' ophthalmopathy. The sequencing sample was made of blood. This chain connects TRBV27 to TRBJ2-1; 8 positions agree with TRBD2. In nucleotides, the CDR3 is TGTGCCAGCAGTTCGGGACTAGTACTCCGGAGTGAGCAGTTCTTC. It translates to CASSSGLVLRSEQFF.